A selection of T cell receptor beta chains follows, all from one sample in a study of cytomegalovirus exposure and HLA in healthy donors. Profiled with immunoSEQ multiplex PCR; TCRdb holds only in-frame clones, not every one. The top ten hold less than 1.1% of the sample, which has about 190,000 clones, over 60% seen once. Sequenced: PBMCs. These TCRs come from a woman aged 40 to 50 in good health and CMV-seronegative. The CDR3 runs from the conserved cysteine through the conserved F or W. The D gene is left open where the match is weak. Where a row states a size, it is once, few, many or the class of an expanded clone; other rows omit it.

cdr3_aa: CASSLFWVGQHAAGNTIYF
cdr3_nt: TGTGCCAGCAGTTTATTTTGGGTCGGCCAGCACGCGGCTGGAAACACCATATATTTT
j_call: TRBJ1-3
clone_size: few
v_call: TRBV27
d_call: NA

cdr3_aa: CASSQSGRGNTEAFF
cdr3_nt: TGTGCCAGCAGCCAATCGGGGAGGGGGAACACTGAAGCTTTCTTT
j_call: TRBJ1-1
clone_size: NA
v_call: TRBV16
d_call: NA

cdr3_aa: CASSQGGSTQYF
cdr3_nt: TGTGCCAGCTCACAGGGGGGCTCGACCCAGTACTTC
j_call: TRBJ2-5
clone_size: NA
v_call: TRBV6-1
d_call: TRBD1

cdr3_aa: CASSIGTGSNEQFF
cdr3_nt: TGTGCCAGCAGCATCGGAACGGGATCGAATGAGCAGTTCTTC
j_call: TRBJ2-1
clone_size: few
v_call: TRBV7-6
d_call: NA

cdr3_aa: CASSVSLAGGTDTQYF
cdr3_nt: TGTGCCAGCAGTGTTTCGTTGGCGGGAGGGACAGATACGCAGTATTTT
j_call: TRBJ2-3
clone_size: few
v_call: TRBV2
d_call: TRBD2

cdr3_aa: CASSASGETQYF
cdr3_nt: TGTGCCAGCAGCGCCTCGGGGGAGACCCAGTACTTC
j_call: TRBJ2-5
clone_size: NA
v_call: TRBV11-3
d_call: NA

cdr3_aa: CASSLEGDGYTF
cdr3_nt: TGTGCCAGCAGCTTGGAAGGGGATGGCTACACCTTC
j_call: TRBJ1-2
clone_size: NA
v_call: TRBV5-4
d_call: NA

cdr3_aa: CASSFLVGTIEQFF
cdr3_nt: TGTGCCAGCAGCTTTCTTGTTGGTACAATTGAGCAGTTCTTC
j_call: TRBJ2-1
clone_size: few
v_call: TRBV7-9
d_call: NA

cdr3_aa: CASSEQTGRSTEAFF
cdr3_nt: TGTGCCAGCAGTGAACAGACAGGGAGGAGTACTGAAGCTTTCTTT
j_call: TRBJ1-1
clone_size: NA
v_call: TRBV6-1
d_call: TRBD1

cdr3_aa: CASSSGLAENIQYF
cdr3_nt: TGTGCCAGCAGCTCGGGACTAGCTGAAAACATTCAGTACTTC
j_call: TRBJ2-4
clone_size: NA
v_call: TRBV5-6
d_call: TRBD2

cdr3_aa: CASSLGGAQPQHF
cdr3_nt: TGTGCCAGCAGCTTAGGGGGCGCACAGCCCCAGCATTTT
j_call: TRBJ1-5
clone_size: NA
v_call: TRBV7-9
d_call: NA

cdr3_aa: CASSLETGLVDEQFF
cdr3_nt: TGTGCCAGCAGCTTGGAGACAGGGCTCGTCGATGAGCAGTTCTTC
j_call: TRBJ2-1
clone_size: many
v_call: TRBV27
d_call: TRBD1

cdr3_aa: CASSVGVQETQYF
cdr3_nt: TGTGCCAGCTCTGTGGGAGTCCAAGAGACCCAGTACTTC
j_call: TRBJ2-5
clone_size: NA
v_call: TRBV9
d_call: NA

cdr3_aa: CASSYGLDRGETQYF
cdr3_nt: TGTGCCAGCAGTTACGGTCTGGACAGGGGAGAGACCCAGTACTTC
j_call: TRBJ2-5
clone_size: NA
v_call: TRBV6-5
d_call: TRBD1

cdr3_aa: CASSSPASGASYEQYF
cdr3_nt: TGTGCCAGCAGCTCTCCGGCTAGCGGGGCGTCCTACGAGCAGTACTTC
j_call: TRBJ2-7
clone_size: few
v_call: TRBV7-9
d_call: TRBD2

cdr3_aa: CASSEGASGANVLTF
cdr3_nt: TGTGCCAGCAGTGAAGGGGCATCTGGGGCCAACGTCCTGACTTTC
j_call: TRBJ2-6
clone_size: NA
v_call: TRBV6-1
d_call: NA